This T cell receptor (beta chain) is from a study of shared T cell receptors in the human thymus. The method was immunoSEQ multiplex PCR; TCRdb's version includes in-frame clones alone and lacks a portion of them. The sample consists of 55,000 to 80,000 clones, 90% to 95% of them appearing once. Trimming removed 4 bases at V and 4 bases at J, with 20 bases between. The CDR3 runs to 16 residues. CDR1 and CDR2 (germline): SGDLS, YYNGEE. The chain carries TRBV9 and TRBJ1-1; weak D call: TRBD1 (6 bases). Sample: thymocytes. The TCR sequence derives from a human donor. CDR3 amino acids: CASSTQPEGGGTEAFF. The CDR3 DNA sequence: TGTGCCAGCAGCACTCAACCGGAGGGAGGGGGCACTGAAGCTTTCTTT. Filled out from reference TRBV9 and TRBJ1-1, the complete variable domain reads DSGVTQTPKHLITATGQRVTLRCSPRSGDLSVYWYQQSLDQGLQFLIQYYNGEERAKGNILERFSAQQFPDLHSELNLSSLELGDSALYFCASSTQPEGGGTEAFFGQGTRLTVV.